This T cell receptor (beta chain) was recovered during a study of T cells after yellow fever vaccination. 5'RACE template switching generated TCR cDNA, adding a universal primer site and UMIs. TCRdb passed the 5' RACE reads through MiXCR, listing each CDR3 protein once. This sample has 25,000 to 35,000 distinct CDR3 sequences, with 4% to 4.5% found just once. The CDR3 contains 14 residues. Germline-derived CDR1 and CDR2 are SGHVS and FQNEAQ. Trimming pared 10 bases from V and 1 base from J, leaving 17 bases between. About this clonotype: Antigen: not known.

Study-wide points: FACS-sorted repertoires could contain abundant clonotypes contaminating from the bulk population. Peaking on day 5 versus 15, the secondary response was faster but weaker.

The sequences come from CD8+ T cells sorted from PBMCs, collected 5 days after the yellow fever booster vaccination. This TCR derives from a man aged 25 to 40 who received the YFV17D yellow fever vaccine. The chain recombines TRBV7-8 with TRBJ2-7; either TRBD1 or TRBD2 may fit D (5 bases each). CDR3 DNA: TGTGCCATTTACCGGGACGGCCATTCCTACGAGCAGTACTTC. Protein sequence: CAIYRDGHSYEQYF.